Shown below are 21 T cell receptor beta chains from a single sample sequenced in a study of OX40 agonist ivuxolimab in advanced cancers. The protocol was immunoSEQ multiplex PCR, while the TCRdb copy is restricted to in-frame clones and leaves out a portion. The sample has 50,000 to 70,000 clones, approximately 85% seen once; the top ten hold less than 3.5%. Specimen: CD4+ or CD8+ T cells sorted from blood, collected in a trial of the OX40 agonist ivuxolimab. These receptors all stem from an adult with an advanced solid tumor such as melanoma, head and neck, liver or kidney cancer.

CDR3 region: CASSGPQSYEQYF. The CDR3 DNA reads as TGTGCCAGCTCCGGTCCCCAGTCCTACGAGCAGTACTTC. The chain couples TRBV11-1 to TRBJ2-7; no clear D gene. The V end was cut by 8 bases, the J end by 1 base, with 12 bases between. The CDR3 covers 13 residues. Germline V gene sequence: CDR1 SGHAT, CDR2 FQDESV (reference sequence).

The rearrangement uses TRBV7-9 and TRBJ1-1; 11 positions match TRBD1. The CDR3 is made up of 17 amino acids. The V and J ends lost 5 bases and 1 base, in that order; junction bases with no gene match: 9. Germline V lookup: CDR1 SEHNR, CDR2 FQNEAQ (reference sequence). This CDR3 reads CASSPRTGGVRNTEAFF. The CDR3 nucleotides read TGTGCCAGCAGCCCTCGGACAGGGGGCGTAAGGAACACTGAAGCTTTCTTT.

The chain couples TRBV15 to TRBJ1-1; 8 bases map to TRBD1. Per the germline V gene, CDR1 is LNHNV and CDR2 is YYDKDF (reference sequence). This CDR3 is built from 15 residues. V lost 2 bases to trimming and J lost 7 bases; unmatched junction nucleotides: 9. The CDR3 DNA reads TGTGCCACCAGCAGAAGCACCGGGACAGGCAATGAAGCTTTCTTT. Translated, it gives CATSRSTGTGNEAFF. The variable domain in full, completed from reference TRBV15 and TRBJ1-1, reads DAMVIQNPRYQVTQFGKPVTLSCSQTLNHNVMYWYQQKSSQAPKLLFHYYDKDFNNEADTPDNFQSRRPNTSFCFLDIRSPGLGDTAMYLCATSRSTGTGNEAFFGQGTRLTVV.

The chain links TRBV2 to TRBJ1-2; D not resolved. The CDR3 is 15 residues long. The germline CDR1 and CDR2 sequences are SNHLY and FYNNEI. The V end lost 0 bases, the J end lost 6 bases, and 14 bases lay between the germline ends. This chain's CDR3 is CASSEAPGWANGYTF. CDR3 in DNA: TGTGCCAGCAGTGAAGCCCCGGGTTGGGCCAATGGCTACACCTTC.

This sequence joins TRBV10-3 and TRBJ2-6, with D unclear. The CDR3 sequence is 16 residues long. From germline, CDR1 is ENHRY and CDR2 SYGVKD. Between the trimmed V and J ends, which lost 5 bases and 0 bases, there was a span of 11 bases. This chain's CDR3 is CAISPQVLSGANVLTF. CDR3 sequence (DNA): TGTGCCATCAGTCCCCAGGTCCTCTCTGGGGCCAACGTCCTGACTTTC.

A single count supports this clone. The rearrangement uses TRBV7-9 and TRBJ2-7; a possible D gene is TRBD1 (5 bases). Deletions cut 7 bases from V and 2 bases from J, with 12 bases between. CDR3 length: 13 residues. Germline CDR1 is SEHNR and CDR2 is FQNEAQ (reference sequence). DNA for the CDR3: TGTGCCAGCACTCCAGGGCCAACCTACGAGCAGTACTTC. Translating gives CASTPGPTYEQYF.

V is TRBV19 and J is TRBJ1-2, with TRBD1 identical over 7 bases. The CDR3 totals 13 residues. Germline CDR1 reads LNHDA; CDR2 reads SQIVND (reference sequence). V lost 5 bases and J lost 4; bases outside the gene matches: 4. CDR3 amino acids: CASSPTGAYGYTF. CDR3 bases: TGTGCCAGTAGTCCTACAGGGGCCTATGGCTACACCTTC. Together with reference TRBV19 and TRBJ1-2, the CDR3 gives the full variable domain: DGGITQSPKYLFRKEGQNVTLSCEQNLNHDAMYWYRQDPGQGLRLIYYSQIVNDFQKGDIAEGYSVSREKKESFPLTVTSAQKNPTAFYLCASSPTGAYGYTFGSGTRLTVV.

V and J are TRBV2 and TRBJ2-1; 9 nucleotides match TRBD2. The CDR3 has 16 residues. The germline CDR1 and CDR2 sequences are SNHLY and FYNNEI. After removal of 5 bases from V and 2 bases from J, the junction contained 7 bases not matched to a gene. CDR3 sequence: CASSLLAGMTYNEQFF. CDR3 nucleotide sequence: TGTGCCAGCAGTCTTCTAGCGGGAATGACCTACAATGAGCAGTTCTTC. The entire variable domain, with the rest obtained from reference TRBV2 and TRBJ2-1, is as follows: EPEVTQTPSHQVTQMGQEVILRCVPISNHLYFYWYRQILGQKVEFLVSFYNNEISEKSEIFDDQFSVERPDGSNFTLKIRSTKLEDSAMYFCASSLLAGMTYNEQFFGPGTRLTVL.

The rearrangement uses TRBV2 and TRBJ2-1; TRBD2 is a possible D gene (7 bases). CDR3 length: 15 amino acids. V lost 4 bases and J lost 9, with 19 bases in between. Germline CDR1 and CDR2: SNHLY and FYNNEI. DNA for the CDR3: TGTGCCAGCAGTGTAGGGGGGGGCGATAAGTCTGAGCAGTTCTTC. Amino acid sequence: CASSVGGGDKSEQFF.

This chain links TRBV7-3 with TRBJ2-1, with D possibly being TRBD1 or TRBD2 (5 bases each). V dropped 6 bases and J dropped 10 bases, with 19 bases sitting between them. The CDR3 is 14 residues long. Germline V gene lookup returns CDR1 SGHTA and CDR2 FQGTGA. CDR3 DNA sequence: TGTGCCAGCAGTCCAGGACCCGGCTGGGGGGAGCAGTTCTTC. Residues: CASSPGPGWGEQFF.

The V call is TRBV5-1, the J call TRBJ1-2, with 9 positions matching TRBD1. The CDR3 is 14 residues long. V shed 5 bases and J 8 bases; nucleotides not matched to a gene: 10. Germline CDR1 SGHRS, CDR2 YFSETQ. The DNA of the CDR3 is TGCGCCAGCAGGACCGGGACAGGGAATTTCGGCTACACCTTC. The encoded protein is CASRTGTGNFGYTF.

The chain has TRBV5-4 and TRBJ2-1; no firm D call. Germline CDR1 reads SGHNT; CDR2 reads YYREEE (reference sequence). V lost 0 bases to trimming and J lost 3 bases, with 1 base between them. This CDR3 spans 12 amino acids. In DNA, the CDR3 is TGTGCCAGCAGCTTGGACTACAATGAGCAGTTCTTC. Translation gives CASSLDYNEQFF. The full variable domain, completed using reference TRBV5-4 and TRBJ2-1, is ETGVTQSPTHLIKTRGQQVTLRCSSQSGHNTVSWYQQALGQGPQFIFQYYREEENGRGNFPPRFSGLQFPNYSSELNVNALELDDSALYLCASSLDYNEQFFGPGTRLTVL.

The rearrangement joins TRBV29-1 to TRBJ2-5; D may be TRBD1 or TRBD2 (6 bases each). The germline V gene has CDR1 SQVTM and CDR2 ANQGSEA. Deletions cut 7 bases from V and 7 bases from J, with 16 bases between. This CDR3 region has 12 residues. The CDR3 region has the DNA TGCAGCGGGGGGGCGAATACCCGGACCCAGTACTTC. It codes for CSGGANTRTQYF.

The chain employs TRBV7-2 and TRBJ1-1; the match to TRBD1 covers 7 bases. The CDR3 length is 12 residues. Germline values: CDR1 SGHTA, CDR2 FQGNSA. The ends lost 5 bases at V and 10 bases at J; junction bases unmatched: 7. The CDR3, as DNA: TGTGCCAGCAGCCCAACGGGACAGAGAGCTTTCTTT. Translation gives CASSPTGQRAFF. The full variable domain, with the rest looked up from reference TRBV7-2 and TRBJ1-1, is GAGVSQSPSNKVTEKGKDVELRCDPISGHTALYWYRQSLGQGLEFLIYFQGNSAPDKSGLPSDRFSAERTGGSVSTLTIQRTQQEDSAVYLCASSPTGQRAFFGQGTRLTVV.

The chain joins TRBV14 to TRBJ1-1; D not resolved. Germline lookup yields CDR1 SGHDN and CDR2 FVKESK. The germline V and J ends were trimmed by 2 bases and 7 bases, with 11 bases remaining between them. This CDR3 contains 13 residues. The CDR3 is CASSQNLGNEAFF. The DNA of the CDR3 is TGTGCCAGCAGCCAAAACCTCGGGAATGAAGCTTTCTTT.

The J gene is TRBJ2-3, the V gene TRBV6-6; D is ambiguous. Germline CDR1 reads MNHNY; CDR2 reads SVGAGI (reference sequence). The V gene lost 5 bases and the J gene lost 0 bases, with 9 bases spanning the gap. The CDR3 length is 14 residues. CDR3 nucleotide sequence: TGTGCCAGCAGTACCTCACAAAGCACAGATACGCAGTATTTT. This translates into CASSTSQSTDTQYF.

The CDR3 DNA reads as TGTGCCAGCAGCCCAGGGACTAGCGGGAGTGGGGAGCAGTACTTC. This codes for CASSPGTSGSGEQYF. The V gene is TRBV7-3, the J gene TRBJ2-7; 14 bases are shared with TRBD2. V was pared by 5 bases and J by 7 bases, with 7 bases of the junction left unmatched. This CDR3 contains 15 residues. Germline V CDR1 and CDR2: SGHTA, FQGTGA.

The rearrangement uses TRBV29-1 and TRBJ2-2; 7 nucleotides agree with TRBD2. The CDR3 has 16 residues. The germline CDR1 and CDR2 sequences are SQVTM and ANQGSEA. The ends lost 6 bases at V and 2 bases at J; junction bases unmatched: 12. The CDR3 is CSVTSKAGYNTGELFF. For the CDR3, the DNA is TGCAGCGTCACCTCGAAAGCGGGATACAACACCGGGGAGCTGTTTTTT.

The chain employs TRBV27 and TRBJ1-6; D call uncertain. V lost 5 bases, J lost 0 bases, and 14 bases lay in between. The V gene's germline CDR1 is MNHEY and CDR2 SMNVEV (reference sequence). The CDR3 has 17 amino acids. The CDR3 coding sequence is TGTGCCAGCAGTGATAAGACAACCTCCTCCTATAATTCACCCCTCCACTTT. This gives the protein CASSDKTTSSYNSPLHF.

V gene TRBV7-8 combines with J gene TRBJ2-5; D may be TRBD2 (6 bases). V was pared by 0 bases and J by 4 bases, with 21 bases between. CDR3 length: 18 amino acids. Germline V CDR1 and CDR2: SGHVS, FQNEAQ. The CDR3 DNA reads TGTGCCAGCAGCTTAGCGTTGGTAGCGGCGGAGGCAAGAGAGACCCAGTACTTC. Its protein is CASSLALVAAEARETQYF.

This rearrangement joins TRBV6-5 to TRBJ1-1; D ambiguous. Deletions cut 2 bases from V and 3 bases from J, with 7 bases between. The CDR3 runs to 13 residues. CDR1 and CDR2 (germline): MNHEY, SVGAGI. Here the CDR3 reads CASSYAPYTEAFF. The CDR3 DNA follows: TGTGCCAGCAGTTACGCACCTTACACTGAAGCTTTCTTT.